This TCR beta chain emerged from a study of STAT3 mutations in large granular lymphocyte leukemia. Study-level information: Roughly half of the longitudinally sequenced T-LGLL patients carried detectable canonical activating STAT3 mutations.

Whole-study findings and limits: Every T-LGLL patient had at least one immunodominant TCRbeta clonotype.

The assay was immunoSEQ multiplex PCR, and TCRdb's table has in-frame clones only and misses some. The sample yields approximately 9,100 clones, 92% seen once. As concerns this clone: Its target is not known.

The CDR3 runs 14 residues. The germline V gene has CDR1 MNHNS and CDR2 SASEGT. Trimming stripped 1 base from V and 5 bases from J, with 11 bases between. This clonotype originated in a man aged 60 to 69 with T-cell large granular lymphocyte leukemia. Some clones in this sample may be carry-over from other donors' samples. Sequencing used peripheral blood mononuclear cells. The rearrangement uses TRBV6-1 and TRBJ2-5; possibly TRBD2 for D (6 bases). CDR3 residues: CASSEGGRRETQYF. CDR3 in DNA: TGTGCCAGCAGTGAAGGTGGGAGGCGGGAGACCCAGTACTTC.